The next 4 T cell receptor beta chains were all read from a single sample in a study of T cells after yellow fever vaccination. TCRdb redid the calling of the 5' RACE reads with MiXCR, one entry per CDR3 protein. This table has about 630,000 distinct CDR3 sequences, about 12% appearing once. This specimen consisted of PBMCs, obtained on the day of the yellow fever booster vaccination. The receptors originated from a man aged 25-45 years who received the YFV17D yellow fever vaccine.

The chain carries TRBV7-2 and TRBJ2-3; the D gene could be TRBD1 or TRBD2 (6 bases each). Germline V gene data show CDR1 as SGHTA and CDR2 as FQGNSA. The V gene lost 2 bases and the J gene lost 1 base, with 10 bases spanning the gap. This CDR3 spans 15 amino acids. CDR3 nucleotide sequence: TGTGCCAGCAGCTTAATGAGGGGGGGCACAGATACGCAGTATTTT. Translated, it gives CASSLMRGGTDTQYF. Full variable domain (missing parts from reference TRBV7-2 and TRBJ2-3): GAGVSQSPSNKVTEKGKDVELRCDPISGHTALYWYRQSLGQGLEFLIYFQGNSAPDKSGLPSDRFSAERTGGSVSTLTIQRTQQEDSAVYLCASSLMRGGTDTQYFGPGTRLTVL.

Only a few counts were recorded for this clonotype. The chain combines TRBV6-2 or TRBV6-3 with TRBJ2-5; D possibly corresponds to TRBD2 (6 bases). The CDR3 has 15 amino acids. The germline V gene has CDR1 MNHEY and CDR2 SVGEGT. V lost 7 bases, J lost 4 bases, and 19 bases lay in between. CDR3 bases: TGTGCCAGCACCCTAAGGAGGGAGTCGGGAGAGACCCAGTACTTC. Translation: CASTLRRESGETQYF.

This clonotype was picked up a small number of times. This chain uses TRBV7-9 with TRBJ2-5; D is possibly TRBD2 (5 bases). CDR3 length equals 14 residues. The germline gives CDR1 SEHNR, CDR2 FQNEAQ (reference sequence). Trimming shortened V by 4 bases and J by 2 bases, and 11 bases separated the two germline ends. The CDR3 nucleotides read TGTGCCAGCAGCTCCCGGACTTCACAAGAGACCCAGTACTTC. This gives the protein CASSSRTSQETQYF.

CDR3 sequence reads: CASSVETSGRFNEQFF. The CDR3 bases are TGTGCCAGCAGCGTAGAAACTAGCGGGAGATTCAATGAGCAGTTCTTC. This chain uses TRBV9 with TRBJ2-1; TRBD2 matches 11 bases. The CDR3 is made up of 16 amino acids. The V segment lost 0 bases and the J segment 6 bases; nucleotides outside the gene matches: 5. Germline CDR1 is SGDLS and CDR2 is YYNGEE.